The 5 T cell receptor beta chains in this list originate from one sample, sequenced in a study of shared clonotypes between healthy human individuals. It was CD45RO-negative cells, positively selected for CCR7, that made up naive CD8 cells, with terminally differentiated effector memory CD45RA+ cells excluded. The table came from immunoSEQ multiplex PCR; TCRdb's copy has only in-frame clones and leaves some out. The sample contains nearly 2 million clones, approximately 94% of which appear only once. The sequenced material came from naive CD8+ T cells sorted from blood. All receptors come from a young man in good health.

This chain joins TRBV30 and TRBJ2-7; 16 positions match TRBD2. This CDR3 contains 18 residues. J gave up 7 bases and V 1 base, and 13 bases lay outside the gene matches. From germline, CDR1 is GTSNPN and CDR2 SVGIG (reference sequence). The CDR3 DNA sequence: TGTGCCTGGAGTGGAGGGACTAGCGGGAGGGCCCTAGATTGGGAGCAGTACTTC. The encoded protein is CAWSGGTSGRALDWEQYF.

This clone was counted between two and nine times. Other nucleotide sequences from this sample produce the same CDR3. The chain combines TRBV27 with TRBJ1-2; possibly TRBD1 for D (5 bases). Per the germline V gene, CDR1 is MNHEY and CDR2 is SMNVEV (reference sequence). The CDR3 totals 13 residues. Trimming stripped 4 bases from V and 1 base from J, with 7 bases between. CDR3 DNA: TGTGCCAGCAGTTCCCAGGGTAACTATGGCTACACCTTC. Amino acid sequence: CASSSQGNYGYTF.

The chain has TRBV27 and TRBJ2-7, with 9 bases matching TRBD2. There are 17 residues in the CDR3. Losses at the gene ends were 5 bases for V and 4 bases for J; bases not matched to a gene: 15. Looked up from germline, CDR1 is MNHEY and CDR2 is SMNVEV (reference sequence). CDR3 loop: CASSPLGVAGEQYEQYF. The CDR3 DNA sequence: TGTGCCAGCAGTCCCCTAGGAGTAGCGGGAGAGCAGTACGAGCAGTACTTC.

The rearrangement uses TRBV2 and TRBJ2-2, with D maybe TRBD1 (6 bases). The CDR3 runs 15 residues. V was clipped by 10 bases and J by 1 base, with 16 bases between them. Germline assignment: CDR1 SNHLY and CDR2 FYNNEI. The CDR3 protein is CATRPRGQNTGELFF. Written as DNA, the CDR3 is TGTGCCACCCGCCCCAGGGGCCAGAACACCGGGGAGCTGTTTTTT.

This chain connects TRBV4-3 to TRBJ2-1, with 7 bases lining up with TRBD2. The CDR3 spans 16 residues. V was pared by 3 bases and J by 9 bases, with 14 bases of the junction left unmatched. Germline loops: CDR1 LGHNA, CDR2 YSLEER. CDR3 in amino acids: CASSQASGPAQGEQFF. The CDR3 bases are TGCGCCAGCAGCCAGGCTAGCGGTCCTGCTCAGGGTGAGCAGTTCTTC.